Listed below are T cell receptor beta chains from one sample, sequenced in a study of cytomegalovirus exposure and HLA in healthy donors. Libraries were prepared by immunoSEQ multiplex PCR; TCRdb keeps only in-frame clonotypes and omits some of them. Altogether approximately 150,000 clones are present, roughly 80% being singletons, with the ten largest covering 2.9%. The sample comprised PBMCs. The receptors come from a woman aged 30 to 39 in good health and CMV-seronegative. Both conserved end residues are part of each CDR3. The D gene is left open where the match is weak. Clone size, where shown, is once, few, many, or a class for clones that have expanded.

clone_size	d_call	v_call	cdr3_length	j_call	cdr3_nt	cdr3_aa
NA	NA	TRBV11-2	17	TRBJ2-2	TGTGCCAGCAGCCAACCCGCGGCGGGGAGCTGGGGCGGGGAGCTGTTTTTT	CASSQPAAGSWGGELFF
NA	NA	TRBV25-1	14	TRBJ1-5	TGTGCCAGCAGTACTCCGGGAGATCATCAGCCCCAGCATTTT	CASSTPGDHQPQHF
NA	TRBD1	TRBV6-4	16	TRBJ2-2	TGTGCCAGCAGTGACTCCGACAGGGGAGTGACCGGGGAGCTGTTTTTT	CASSDSDRGVTGELFF
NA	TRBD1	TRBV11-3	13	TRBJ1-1	TGTGCCAGCAGCTTGACAGGGGGCACTGAAGCTTTCTTT	CASSLTGGTEAFF
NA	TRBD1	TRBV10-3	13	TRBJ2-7	TGTGCCATCAGAGACGGGACAGCCTACGAGCAGTACTTC	CAIRDGTAYEQYF
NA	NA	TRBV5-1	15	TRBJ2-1	TGCGCCAGCAGCTTCGACGGGAGAGGGTACAATGAGCAGTTCTTC	CASSFDGRGYNEQFF
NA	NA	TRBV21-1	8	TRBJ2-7	TGTGCCAGCAGGGAGGAGTACTTC	CASREEYF
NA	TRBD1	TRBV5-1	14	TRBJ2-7	TGCGCCAGCAGCCCCGGGACAGGGGTGGGGGAGCAGTACTTC	CASSPGTGVGEQYF
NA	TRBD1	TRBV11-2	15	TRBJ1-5	TGTGCCAGCAGCCCGGGGACAGTTAGCAATCAGCCCCAGCATTTT	CASSPGTVSNQPQHF
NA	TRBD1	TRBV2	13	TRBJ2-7	TGTGCCAGCAGTGCTACGACAGGGAGCGAGCAGTACTTC	CASSATTGSEQYF
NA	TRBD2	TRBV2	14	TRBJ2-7	TGTGCCAGCAGTGGCGGGACTAGGCCTTACGAGCAGTACTTC	CASSGGTRPYEQYF
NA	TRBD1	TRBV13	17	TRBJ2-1	TGTGCCAGCAGCTCCGTCTACAGGGGAGACCCCTACAATGAGCAGTTCTTC	CASSSVYRGDPYNEQFF
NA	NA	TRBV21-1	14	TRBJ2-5	TGTGCCAGCAGCAATTGGGACAGGGAGGAGACCCAGTACTTC	CASSNWDREETQYF
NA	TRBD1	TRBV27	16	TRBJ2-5	TGTGCCAGCAGTTCGACCGGGACAGGGGTCGAAAAGACCCAGTACTTC	CASSSTGTGVEKTQYF
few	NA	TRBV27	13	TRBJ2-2	TGTGCCAGCAGTTCCAGGAACACCGGGGAGCTGTTTTTT	CASSSRNTGELFF
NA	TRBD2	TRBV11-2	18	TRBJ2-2	TGTGCCAGCAGCCCCCCCGCGGCAGGGCGGGGGGGGTACGGGGAGCTGTTTTTT	CASSPPAAGRGGYGELFF
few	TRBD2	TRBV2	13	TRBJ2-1	TGTGCCAGAGGGCTAGCGGGGGGGTGGGAGCAGTTCTTC	CARGLAGGWEQFF
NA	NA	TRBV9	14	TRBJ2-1	TGTGCCAGCAGCGTAGGGGCTACCTACAATGAGCAGTTCTTC	CASSVGATYNEQFF
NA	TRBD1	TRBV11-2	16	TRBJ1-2	TGTGCCAGCAGCTTAAGTTCCCCGGAGACAGGGCATGGCTACACCTTC	CASSLSSPETGHGYTF
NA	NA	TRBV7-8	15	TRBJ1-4	TGTGCCAGCAGCTCGATTAGGGGGGGGGAGGAAAAACTGTTTTTT	CASSSIRGGEEKLFF
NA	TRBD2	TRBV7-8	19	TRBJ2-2	TGTGCCAGCAGCCCGTTCGGGCTAGCGGGGGGGCCGGACACCGGGGAGCTGTTTTTT	CASSPFGLAGGPDTGELFF
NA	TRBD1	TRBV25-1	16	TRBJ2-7	TGTGCCAGCAGTACAAAGGGACAGGGGGCGACCTACGAGCAGTACTTC	CASSTKGQGATYEQYF
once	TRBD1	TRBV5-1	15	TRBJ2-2	TGCGCCAGCAGCTTGGGACAGGGGGCAGTCGGGGAGCTGTTTTTT	CASSLGQGAVGELFF
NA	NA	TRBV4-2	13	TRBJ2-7	TGTGCCAGCAGCCAAGACCGGGGATCGGGGCAGTACTTC	CASSQDRGSGQYF
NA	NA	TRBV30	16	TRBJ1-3	TGTGCCTGGAGTACCACGACAGGAGTGAGTGGAAACACCATATATTTT	CAWSTTTGVSGNTIYF
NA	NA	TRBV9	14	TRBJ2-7	TGTGCCAGCAGCGTAGATCCCTCACGGGGCGAGCAGTACTTC	CASSVDPSRGEQYF
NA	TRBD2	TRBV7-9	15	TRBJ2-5	TGTTCCAGCAGCTTAGCGGTAGCGGGGGGGGAGACCCAGTACTTC	CSSSLAVAGGETQYF
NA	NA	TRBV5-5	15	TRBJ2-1	TGTGCCAGCAGCTTTGGGCTACCTATATACAATGAGCAGTTCTTC	CASSFGLPIYNEQFF
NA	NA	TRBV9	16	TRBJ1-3	TGTGCCAGCAGCGTAGGGGGAAGAAGCGGTGCAAACACCATATATTTT	CASSVGGRSGANTIYF
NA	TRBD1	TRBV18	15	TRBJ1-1	TGTGCCAGCTCACCCACCGGGACAGGGAACACTGAAGCTTTCTTT	CASSPTGTGNTEAFF
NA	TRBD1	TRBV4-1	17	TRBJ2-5	TGCGCCAGCAGCCAAAGGGCAGACAGGGGAGGTAGGGAGACCCAGTACTTC	CASSQRADRGGRETQYF
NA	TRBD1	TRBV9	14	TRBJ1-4	TGTGCCAGCAGCCCAAGGACAGGGGTTGAAAAACTGTTTTTT	CASSPRTGVEKLFF
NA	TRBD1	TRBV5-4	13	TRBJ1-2	TGTGCCAGCACCCACAGGGGGGACTATGGCTACACCTTC	CASTHRGDYGYTF
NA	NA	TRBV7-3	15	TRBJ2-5	TGTGCCAGCAGCCCCCGGGATAGCGGCCAAGAGACCCAGTACTTC	CASSPRDSGQETQYF
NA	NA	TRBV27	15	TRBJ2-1	TGTGCCAGCAGTTTAAGGAGGGAGCTCGGTAATGAGCAGTTCTTC	CASSLRRELGNEQFF
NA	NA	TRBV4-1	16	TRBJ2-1	TGCGCCAGCAGCCTTTCTCCCAGTGTATCCTACAATGAGCAGTTCTTC	CASSLSPSVSYNEQFF
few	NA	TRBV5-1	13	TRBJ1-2	TGCGCCAGCAGCTTGGACGGAGTCTATGGCTACACCTTC	CASSLDGVYGYTF
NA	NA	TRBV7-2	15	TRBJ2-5	TGTGCCAGCAGCTTAATAGTAGTAGCCCAAGAGACCCAGTACTTC	CASSLIVVAQETQYF
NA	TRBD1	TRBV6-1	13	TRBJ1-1	TGTGCCAGCAGCTGGGACAGTAACACTGAAGCTTTCTTT	CASSWDSNTEAFF
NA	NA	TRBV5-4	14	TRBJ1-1	TGTGCCAGCAGCTTGATTACGGGGGACACTGAAGCTTTCTTT	CASSLITGDTEAFF
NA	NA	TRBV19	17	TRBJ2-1	TGTGCCAGTAGTATCACAGAATCCTTTAAGTATTACAATGAGCAGTTCTTC	CASSITESFKYYNEQFF
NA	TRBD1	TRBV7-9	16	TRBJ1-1	TGTGCCAGCAGCCCGCGAGGGGGCCAATTGAACACTGAAGCTTTCTTT	CASSPRGGQLNTEAFF
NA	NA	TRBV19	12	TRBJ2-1	TGTGCCAGTAGTATTGGGGGGAGGGAGCAGTTCTTC	CASSIGGREQFF
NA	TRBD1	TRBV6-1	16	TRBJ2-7	TGTGCCAGCAGTGAAGCGCTGGGACAGGGGTCCCACGAGCAGTACTTC	CASSEALGQGSHEQYF
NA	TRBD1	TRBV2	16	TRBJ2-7	TGTGCCAGCAGTGACCCTATCCTGACAGGGAGCTACGAGCAGTACTTC	CASSDPILTGSYEQYF
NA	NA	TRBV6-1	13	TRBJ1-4	TGTGCCAGCAGGACCAGGGTAAATGAAAAACTGTTTTTT	CASRTRVNEKLFF
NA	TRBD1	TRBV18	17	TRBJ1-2	TGTGCCAGCTCACAACAAGGATTCGGGACAGGGGGTGGCGGCTACACCTTC	CASSQQGFGTGGGGYTF
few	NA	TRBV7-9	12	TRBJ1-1	TGTGCCAGCAGTCCTCAGCGGGGTGGAGCTTTCTTT	CASSPQRGGAFF
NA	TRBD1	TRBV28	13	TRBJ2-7	TGTGCCAGCAGTCCCGGACAGGAGTTGGTGCAGTACTTC	CASSPGQELVQYF
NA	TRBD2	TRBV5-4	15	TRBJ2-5	TGTGCCAGCAGCCGAGCGGGGGGCCAGCAAGAGACCCAGTACTTC	CASSRAGGQQETQYF
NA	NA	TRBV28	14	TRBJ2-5	TGTGCCAGCAGCCCACCAGGGAAGCAAGAGACCCAGTACTTC	CASSPPGKQETQYF
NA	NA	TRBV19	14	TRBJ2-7	TGTGCCAGTAGTATAGGACAGTTACCCTACGAGCAGTACTTC	CASSIGQLPYEQYF
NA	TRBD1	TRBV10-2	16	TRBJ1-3	TGCGCCAGCAGTCCAACAGGGGGTGAGGGGCCCGGCACCATATATTTT	CASSPTGGEGPGTIYF
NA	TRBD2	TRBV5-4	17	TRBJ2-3	TGTGCCAGCAGCTTGGGACTAGCGGGAGGAAGCACAGATACGCAGTATTTT	CASSLGLAGGSTDTQYF
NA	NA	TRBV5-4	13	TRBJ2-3	TGTGCCAGCAGCTCGGCCGGGGTAGATACGCAGTATTTT	CASSSAGVDTQYF
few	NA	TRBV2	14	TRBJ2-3	TGTGCCAGCTCCCCGGGGGGCAGCACAGATACGCAGTATTTT	CASSPGGSTDTQYF
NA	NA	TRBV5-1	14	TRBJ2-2	TGCGCCAGCAGCTGGACAGTGGACACCGGGGAGCTGTTTTTT	CASSWTVDTGELFF
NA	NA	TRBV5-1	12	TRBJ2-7	TGCGCCAGCAGTCGTCAGGGCGACGAGCAGTACTTC	CASSRQGDEQYF
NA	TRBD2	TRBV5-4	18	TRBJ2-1	TGTGCCAGCAGCTTGAAGCTAGCGGGGGTTCTTAGGGACAATGAGCAGTTCTTC	CASSLKLAGVLRDNEQFF